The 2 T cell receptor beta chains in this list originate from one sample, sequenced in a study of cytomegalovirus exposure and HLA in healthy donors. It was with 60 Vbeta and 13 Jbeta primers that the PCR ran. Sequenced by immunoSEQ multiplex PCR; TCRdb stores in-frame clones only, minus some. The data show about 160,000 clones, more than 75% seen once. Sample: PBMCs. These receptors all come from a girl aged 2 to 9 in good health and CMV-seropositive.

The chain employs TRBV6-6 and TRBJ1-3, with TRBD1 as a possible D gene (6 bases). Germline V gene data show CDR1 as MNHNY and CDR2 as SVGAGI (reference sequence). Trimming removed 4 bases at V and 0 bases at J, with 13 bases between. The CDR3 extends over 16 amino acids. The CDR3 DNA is TGTGCCAGCAGTTCGTCGACAGGTCCCTCTGGAAACACCATATATTTT. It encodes CASSSSTGPSGNTIYF.

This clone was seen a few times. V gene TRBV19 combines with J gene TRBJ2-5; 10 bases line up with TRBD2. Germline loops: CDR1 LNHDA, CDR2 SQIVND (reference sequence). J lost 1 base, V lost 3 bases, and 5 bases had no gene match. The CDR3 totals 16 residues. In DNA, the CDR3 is TGTGCCAGTAGTATGGGCCTAGCGGGAGCCCAAGAGACCCAGTACTTC. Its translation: CASSMGLAGAQETQYF.